This T cell receptor beta chain comes out of a study of blood T cells in healthy people across ages. Study-wide findings and caveats: Both higher diversity and more naive CD4+ cells marked long-lived donors when set against aged donors.

This clonotype was observed a handful of times. The target antigen is unknown. Losses at the gene ends were 2 bases for V and 4 bases for J; bases not matched to a gene: 8. This CDR3 spans 16 amino acids. The germline V gene has CDR1 DFQATT and CDR2 SNEGSKA (reference sequence). A second roughly 6 to 12 cycle PCR used barcoded and J-beta primers. TCRdb passed the 5' RACE reads through MiXCR, listing each CDR3 protein once. This table has approximately 1,700,000 distinct CDR3 sequences, about 39% appearing once. Sequenced material: blood. The receptor's source is a human donor in good health. The chain has TRBV20-1 and TRBJ1-6, with 7 bases aligning to TRBD1. In nucleotides, the CDR3 is TGCAGTGCTAGAAGAGTTGGGACAGCATATAATTCACCCCTCCACTTT. Residues: CSARRVGTAYNSPLHF.